The 32 T cell receptor beta chains given below trace back to one sample, sequenced in a study of blood T cells in healthy people across ages (dated by TCRdb to the mid-2010s). Library generation was performed with 5' RACE. Sequenced on an Illumina HiSeq 2500. A second PCR of about 7 to 12 cycles was run with a J-beta primer mix and a sample-barcoded 5' primer. TCRdb took the public reads, trimmed them with fastp at Q25, ran MiXCR for clone calling and kept in-frame beta chains. One record per CDR3 amino acid sequence lists the most common genes and DNA. The sample table lists fewer than 750,000 distinct CDR3 sequences, over 40% of them with a count of one. About 14% of the sample rests with the top ten. The sequencing sample was made of blood. The source is a woman older than 75 in good health.

With regard to this clonotype: A read error may be the cause here, since a much bigger clone is one base away. The V and J genes are TRBV7-8 and TRBJ1-2, with D perhaps TRBD1 (6 bases). The germline V and J ends were trimmed by 5 bases and 3 bases, with 13 bases remaining between them. The CDR3 extends over 14 amino acids. The germline V gene has CDR1 SGHVS and CDR2 FQNEAQ. The CDR3 here is CASSGFRGDYGYTF. The CDR3 DNA follows: TGTGCCAGCAGCGGATTCAGGGGAGACTATGGCTACACCTTC.

Comment on this clonotype: Possible read error: a much larger clone is one base away. The rearrangement joins TRBV11-2 to TRBJ2-1; no reliable D call. Germline V gene sequence: CDR1 SGHAT, CDR2 FQNNGV. This CDR3 region has 14 residues. CDR3 loop: CACSFEPAYNEQFF. CDR3 coding DNA: TGTGCCTGCAGCTTCGAGCCCGCCTACAATGAGCAGTTCTTC.

This clonotype was counted many times. The chain carries TRBV3-1 and TRBJ2-7; D is uncertain. This CDR3 spans 13 amino acids. The germline CDR1 and CDR2 sequences are LGHDT and YNNKEL (reference sequence). The V gene lost 1 base and the J gene lost 0 bases, with 4 bases spanning the gap. The CDR3 is CASSQVTSYEQYF. In DNA form, the CDR3 reads TGTGCCAGCAGCCAAGTCACCTCCTACGAGCAGTACTTC.

The table lists this clonotype with a few counts. A single base separates this from a much larger clone, so it may be a read error. The chain has TRBV6-4 and TRBJ1-6, with 8 positions matching TRBD1. The ends lost 5 bases at V and 7 bases at J; junction bases unmatched: 7. The CDR3 covers 15 residues. CDR1 and CDR2 (germline): MRHNA, SNTAGT. CDR3 in amino acids: CASSQAGGPNSPLHF. The CDR3 nucleotides are TGTGCCAGCAGTCAAGCAGGGGGCCCCAATTCACCCCTCCACTTT.

This clonotype came up once. The chain has TRBV11-2 and TRBJ2-1; D uncertain. The CDR3 is 14 amino acids. V dropped 2 bases and J dropped 4 bases, with 9 bases sitting between them. CDR1 and CDR2 from the germline V gene are SGHAT and FQNNGV. Written as DNA, the CDR3 is TGTGCCAGCAGCTTAATTCTCCGATACAATGAGCAGTTCTTC. Amino acids: CASSLILRYNEQFF.

This clonotype was seen ten or more times. The V and J genes are TRBV3-1 and TRBJ1-6; no clear D gene. Deletions cut 6 bases from V and 4 bases from J, with 16 bases between. Germline CDR1 is LGHDT and CDR2 is YNNKEL (reference sequence). The length of the CDR3 is 16 residues. CDR3 DNA sequence: TGTGCCAGCAGTCATGCATCGGAACTTTATAATTCACCCCTCCACTTT. Protein: CASSHASELYNSPLHF.

The gene calls are TRBV11-1 and TRBJ1-2; no clear D. The CDR3 is 14 amino acids. Deletions cut 5 bases from V and 1 base from J, with 11 bases between. CDR1 is SGHAT and CDR2 is FQDESV in the germline V gene (reference sequence). CDR3 sequence: CASSPRANNYGYTF. In DNA, the CDR3 is TGTGCCAGCAGCCCAAGGGCCAATAACTATGGCTACACCTTC.

CDR3 amino acids: CASTPGGDFYGYTF. CDR3 nucleotides: TGTGCCAGCACCCCTGGGGGAGACTTCTATGGCTACACCTTC. This sequence joins TRBV4-2 and TRBJ1-2, with D maybe TRBD1 (5 bases). The CDR3 is 14 residues long. Germline CDR1 and CDR2: LGHNA and YNFKEQ. V was pared by 7 bases and J by 4 bases, with 16 bases between.

The sample holds many counts of this clonotype. This chain connects TRBV12-3 or TRBV12-4 to TRBJ2-4, with D possibly TRBD2 on 6 matching bases. V was clipped by 3 bases and J by 8 bases, with 8 bases between them. The CDR3 contains 12 residues. The CDR3 bases are TGTGCCAGCAGTTTTTGGGGGGACATTCAGTACTTC. It specifies CASSFWGDIQYF.

The chain recombines TRBV6-4 with TRBJ2-2; unclear D gene. Germline-derived CDR1 and CDR2 are MRHNA and SNTAGT. V lost 3 bases to trimming and J lost 3 bases, with 8 bases between them. CDR3 length: 14 residues. The DNA of the CDR3 is TGTGCCAGCAGTGAAGCTTCAGACACCGGGGAGCTGTTTTTT. It encodes CASSEASDTGELFF.

This clonotype has only one observation. V and J are TRBV20-1 and TRBJ1-3; D gene ambiguous. From germline, CDR1 is DFQATT and CDR2 SNEGSKA (reference sequence). This CDR3 contains 13 residues. The CDR3 sequence is CSVDNYSGNTIYF. The CDR3 nucleotides are TGCAGCGTAGATAATTACTCTGGAAACACCATATATTTT.

The genes are TRBV4-2 and TRBJ1-6; 7 bases are shared with TRBD1. From germline, CDR1 is LGHNA and CDR2 YNFKEQ. With V trimmed by 3 bases and J by 10 bases, 12 bases remained unmatched. This CDR3 contains 16 residues. The CDR3 region has the DNA TGTGCCAGCAGCCACGACCGGGACAGCCAACCCTCACCCCTCCACTTT. Its protein product is CASSHDRDSQPSPLHF.

In this sample, this clonotype turned up many times. This sequence joins TRBV20-1 and TRBJ2-1; tentatively, D is TRBD2 (6 bases). The CDR3 sequence is 17 residues long. V was shortened by 0 bases and J by 0 bases, with 15 bases between the two germline ends. The V gene's germline CDR1 is DFQATT and CDR2 SNEGSKA (reference sequence). CDR3 in amino acids: CSARDPRRGLSYNEQFF. The CDR3 DNA is TGCAGTGCTAGAGATCCTCGGCGGGGCCTCTCCTACAATGAGCAGTTCTTC.

The chain combines TRBV5-6 with TRBJ2-1; D possibly matches TRBD1 or TRBD2 (6 bases each). CDR3 length: 18 amino acids. Germline V CDR1 and CDR2: SGHDT, YYEEEE. The V end was cut by 2 bases, the J end by 10 bases, with 28 bases between. This chain's CDR3 is CASSFVKLGGFLRDEQFF. The CDR3 DNA reads as TGTGCCAGCAGCTTCGTGAAGCTAGGGGGGTTTCTCAGGGACGAGCAGTTCTTC.

This clonotype was seen a few times. V is TRBV4-1 and J is TRBJ2-7; 10 bases are a match to TRBD2. The ends lost 1 base at V and 4 bases at J; junction bases unmatched: 4. Germline assignment: CDR1 MGHRA and CDR2 YSYEKL. The CDR3 is 15 amino acids. CDR3 residues: CASSQVSGGAYEQYF. In DNA form, the CDR3 reads TGCGCCAGCAGCCAAGTAAGCGGGGGGGCTTACGAGCAGTACTTC.

The rearrangement links TRBV6-1 to TRBJ2-3; maybe TRBD2 (5 bases). The ends were cut back, 9 bases at V and 0 bases at J, with 22 bases in the middle. The CDR3 covers 17 residues. Germline CDR1 and CDR2: MNHNS and SASEGT. The CDR3 protein is CASNRGRLPPSTDTQYF. CDR3 in DNA: TGTGCCAGTAATAGAGGGAGACTCCCCCCCAGCACAGATACGCAGTATTTT.

This clonotype was detected many times. V is TRBV25-1 and J is TRBJ2-5; 10 positions agree with TRBD2. After removal of 3 bases from V and 5 bases from J, the junction contained 6 bases not matched to a gene. This CDR3 has 15 residues. CDR1 MGHDK and CDR2 SYGVNS come from the germline V gene. CDR3 protein: CASSDSGGMVETQYF. Here the CDR3 DNA reads TGTGCCAGCAGTGATAGCGGGGGGATGGTGGAGACCCAGTACTTC.

This clonotype occurred a few times. This chain connects TRBV5-1 to TRBJ2-7, with D tentatively TRBD1 (5 bases). The CDR3 is made up of 12 amino acids. CDR1 SGHRS and CDR2 YFSETQ come from the germline V gene. V dropped 5 bases and J dropped 2 bases, with 8 bases sitting between them. CDR3 nucleotide sequence: TGCGCCAGCAGACAGGAGACCTACGAGCAGTACTTC. Encoded protein: CASRQETYEQYF.

Notes on this clonotype: A read error may account for a junction end that differs from germline. This chain joins TRBV3-1 and TRBJ1-4, with a possible D match to TRBD1 (5 bases). There are 16 residues in the CDR3. Germline values: CDR1 LGHDT, CDR2 YNNKEL (reference sequence). CDR3: CANSQPLGATNEKLFF. In DNA form, the CDR3 reads TGTGCCAACAGCCAACCCCTGGGGGCAACTAATGAAAAACTGTTTTTT.

Comments on this clonotype: A much larger clone sits a single nucleotide away, making a read error possible. V usage is TRBV11-2 and J usage is TRBJ2-5; no clear D. CDR1 and CDR2 (germline): SGHAT, FQNNGV. V was pared by 2 bases and J by 6 bases, with 13 bases between. The CDR3 totals 14 residues. The CDR3 here is CASSLRPGGKTQYF. As DNA, the CDR3 is TGTGCCAGCAGCTTACGGCCAGGTGGAAAGACCCAGTACTTC.

Ten or more counts support this clonotype. The chain has TRBV20-1 and TRBJ2-5; D is uncertain. This CDR3 has 15 amino acids. Looked up from germline, CDR1 is DFQATT and CDR2 is SNEGSKA (reference sequence). V was clipped by 1 base and J by 5 bases, with 17 bases between them. The CDR3 spells CSARGRPLQLETQYF. In DNA, the CDR3 is TGCAGTGCTAGAGGCCGTCCCCTGCAACTGGAGACCCAGTACTTC.

The CDR3 region is CASSIGDPDTQYF. Written as DNA, the CDR3 is TGTGCCAGCAGTATAGGGGACCCAGATACGCAGTATTTT. The J gene is TRBJ2-3, the V gene TRBV12-3 or TRBV12-4; D tentatively reads TRBD1 or TRBD2 (5 bases each). Trimming left V 5 bases short and J 4 bases short, with 10 bases between. The CDR3 is made up of 13 amino acids.

The J gene is TRBJ2-3, the V gene TRBV29-1; D might be TRBD1 (6 bases). Trimming pared 7 bases from V and 1 base from J, leaving 12 bases between. Germline V gene sequence: CDR1 SQVTM, CDR2 ANQGSEA. The CDR3 extends over 13 amino acids. The CDR3 DNA is TGCAGCGGACGACAGGCAGGCACAGATACGCAGTATTTT. Protein: CSGRQAGTDTQYF.

This clonotype was seen a few times. This sequence may be a read error, since a much larger clone differs from it by one base. The CDR3 region is CASSQGLSGQGFGNEQFF. In DNA, the CDR3 is TGTGCCAGCAGCCAAGGGCTATCGGGACAGGGGTTTGGCAATGAGCAGTTCTTC. The chain employs TRBV7-8 and TRBJ2-1, with TRBD1 matching 10 bases. Germline CDR1 reads SGHVS; CDR2 reads FQNEAQ. This CDR3 comprises 18 residues. V was clipped by 5 bases and J by 6 bases; unmatched bases: 16. Based on the CDR3 plus reference TRBV7-8 and TRBJ2-1, the full variable domain is GAGVSQSPRYKVAKRGQDVALRCDPISGHVSLFWYQQALGQGPEFLTYFQNEAQLDKSGLPSDRFFAERPEGSVSTLKIQRTQQEDSAVYLCASSQGLSGQGFGNEQFFGPGTRLTVL.

V is TRBV29-1 and J is TRBJ2-1; maybe TRBD2 (5 bases). The last part of the DNA fits TRBJ2-7 better; the J call may be wrong. Germline values: CDR1 SQVTM, CDR2 ANQGSEA. The CDR3 contains 13 residues. CDR3 region: CSVEEVPRDEQYF. For the CDR3, the DNA is TGCAGCGTTGAAGAGGTACCGCGGGACGAGCAGTACTTC.

Of note for this clonotype: An end of the junction does not agree with germline; a read error may underlie this. The chain links TRBV20-1 to TRBJ2-7, with unresolved D. The CDR3 covers 14 residues. Looked up from germline, CDR1 is DFQATT and CDR2 is SNEGSKA (reference sequence). The CDR3 here is CSAGDQRDPYERYF. The DNA of the CDR3 is TGCAGTGCTGGAGATCAAAGGGATCCCTACGAGCGGTACTTC.

The rearrangement uses TRBV6-5 and TRBJ1-1, with 7 bases that match TRBD1. J was trimmed by 9 bases and V by 6 bases; bases with no gene match: 13. The germline CDR1 and CDR2 sequences are MNHEY and SVGAGI. The CDR3 runs 14 residues. The CDR3 protein is CASRGALQGSKAFF. In DNA form, the CDR3 reads TGTGCCAGCAGGGGTGCATTACAGGGGTCTAAAGCTTTCTTT.

The V gene is TRBV5-5, the J gene TRBJ2-2; D possibly matches TRBD1 or TRBD2 (5 bases each). The CDR3 extends over 15 amino acids. V was shortened by 5 bases and J by 1 base, with 12 bases between the two germline ends. CDR1 is SGHKS and CDR2 is YYEKEE in the germline V gene (reference sequence). For the CDR3, the DNA is TGTGCCAGCAGTAGAGGGACGGGGAACACCGGGGAGCTGTTTTTT. Protein product: CASSRGTGNTGELFF.

This chain uses TRBV6-5 with TRBJ2-5; D gene uncertain. The better agreement between TRBJ2-7 and the DNA end casts doubt on the J call. The CDR3 length is 14 residues. Germline V gene sequence: CDR1 MNHEY, CDR2 SVGAGI. The chain's CDR3 is CASSVAESGDEQYF. The CDR3 DNA reads as TGTGCCAGCAGTGTGGCCGAATCCGGTGACGAGCAGTACTTC.

V usage is TRBV14 and J usage is TRBJ2-4; 7 nucleotides line up with TRBD1. CDR3 length equals 17 residues. Germline V CDR1 and CDR2: SGHDN, FVKESK. The junction had 18 bases not matched to a gene; V was cut back by 5 bases and J by 8 bases. As DNA, the CDR3 is TGTGCCAGCAGCGAACTCCGGATGACAGGGCTTAAATACATTCAGTACTTC. Translation: CASSELRMTGLKYIQYF.

V and J are TRBV20-1 and TRBJ2-7, with D possibly being TRBD2 (5 bases). Between the trimmed V and J ends, which lost 4 bases and 2 bases, there was a span of 12 bases. The germline V gene has CDR1 DFQATT and CDR2 SNEGSKA (reference sequence). The CDR3 spans 13 residues. Here the CDR3 DNA reads TGCAGTGCTAACCATGACGGGACCTACGAGCAGTACTTC. Translating gives CSANHDGTYEQYF.

This clonotype was counted between two and nine times. The chain has TRBV28 and TRBJ2-6, with 9 bases aligning to TRBD1. V was pared by 7 bases and J by 6 bases, with 10 bases of the junction left unmatched. The CDR3 consists of 16 residues. Germline lookup yields CDR1 MDHEN and CDR2 SYDVKM. The CDR3 sequence: CASNFGTGGLANVLTF. CDR3 DNA: TGTGCCAGCAATTTCGGCACAGGGGGCTTGGCCAACGTCCTGACTTTC. Based on the CDR3 plus reference TRBV28 and TRBJ2-6, the full variable domain is DVKVTQSSRYLVKRTGEKVFLECVQDMDHENMFWYRQDPGLGLRLIYFSYDVKMKEKGDIPEGYSVSREKKERFSLILESASTNQTSMYLCASNFGTGGLANVLTFGAGSRLTVL.